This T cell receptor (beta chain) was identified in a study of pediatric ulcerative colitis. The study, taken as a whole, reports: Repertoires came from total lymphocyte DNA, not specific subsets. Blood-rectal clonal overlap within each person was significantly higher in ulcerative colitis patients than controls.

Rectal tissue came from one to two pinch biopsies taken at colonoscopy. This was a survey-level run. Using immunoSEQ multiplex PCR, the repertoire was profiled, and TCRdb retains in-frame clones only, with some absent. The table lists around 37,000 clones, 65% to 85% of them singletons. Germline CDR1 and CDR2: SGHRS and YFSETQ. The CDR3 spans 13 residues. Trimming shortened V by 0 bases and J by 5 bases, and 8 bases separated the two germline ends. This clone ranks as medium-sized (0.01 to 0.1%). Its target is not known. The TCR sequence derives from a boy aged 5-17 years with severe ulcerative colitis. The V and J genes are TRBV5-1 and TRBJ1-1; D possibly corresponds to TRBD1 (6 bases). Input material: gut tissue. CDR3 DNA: TGCGCCAGCAGCTTGGGACAGGAGACTGAAGCTTTCTTT. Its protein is CASSLGQETEAFF.